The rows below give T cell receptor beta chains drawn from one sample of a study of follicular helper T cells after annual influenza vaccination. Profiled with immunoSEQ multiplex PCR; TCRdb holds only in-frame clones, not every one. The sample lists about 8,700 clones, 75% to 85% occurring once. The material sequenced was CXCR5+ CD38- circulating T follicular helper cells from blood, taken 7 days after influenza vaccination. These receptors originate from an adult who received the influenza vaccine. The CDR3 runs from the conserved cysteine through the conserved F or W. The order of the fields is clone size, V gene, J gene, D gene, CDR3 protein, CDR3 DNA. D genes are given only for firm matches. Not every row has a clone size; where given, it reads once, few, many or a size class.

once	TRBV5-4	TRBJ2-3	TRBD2	CASSSGTSGSTDTQYF	TGTGCCAGCAGCTCGGGGACTAGCGGGAGCACAGATACGCAGTATTTT
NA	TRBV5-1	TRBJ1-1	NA	CASSPGNSGMNTEAFF	TGCGCCAGCAGCCCAGGAAATAGCGGGATGAACACTGAAGCTTTCTTT
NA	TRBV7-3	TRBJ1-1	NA	CASSLTPGRTEAFF	TGTGCCAGCAGCTTAACCCCAGGGAGGACTGAAGCTTTCTTT
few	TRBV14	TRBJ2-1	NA	CASSQDSNSREQFF	TGTGCCAGCAGCCAAGATAGTAACTCTAGGGAGCAGTTCTTC
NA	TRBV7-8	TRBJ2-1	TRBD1	CASSTGQRNEQFF	TGTGCCAGCAGCACGGGACAGAGAAATGAGCAGTTCTTC
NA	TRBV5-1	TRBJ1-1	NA	CASSLAPAVLEAFF	TGCGCCAGCAGCTTGGCGCCTGCCGTTTTAGAAGCTTTCTTT
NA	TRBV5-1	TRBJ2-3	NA	CASSLVLGDKGTQYF	TGCGCCAGCAGCTTGGTTCTGGGGGATAAGGGTACGCAGTATTTT
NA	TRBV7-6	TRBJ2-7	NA	CASSPAIGQAEQYF	TGTGCCAGCAGCCCCGCTATAGGGCAGGCCGAGCAGTACTTC
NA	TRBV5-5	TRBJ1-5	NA	CASSLVGVTPNQPQHF	TGTGCCAGCAGCTTGGTAGGGGTGACGCCTAATCAGCCCCAGCATTTT
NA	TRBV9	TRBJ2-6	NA	CASSSVGGAGANVLTF	TGTGCCAGCAGCTCAGTAGGGGGAGCCGGGGCCAACGTCCTGACTTTC
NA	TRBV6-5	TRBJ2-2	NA	CASGWGANTGELFF	TGTGCCAGCGGCTGGGGGGCGAACACCGGGGAGCTGTTTTTT
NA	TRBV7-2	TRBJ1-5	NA	CASSLAQGEGQPQHF	TGTGCCAGCAGCTTAGCACAGGGTGAAGGCCAGCCCCAGCATTTT
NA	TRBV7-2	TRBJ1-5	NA	CAIGRAQNQPQHF	TGTGCGATCGGTAGGGCTCAAAATCAGCCCCAGCATTTT
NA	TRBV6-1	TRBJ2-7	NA	CASRPRGAVEQYF	TGTGCCAGCAGACCGAGGGGAGCGGTAGAGCAGTACTTC
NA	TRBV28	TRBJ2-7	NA	CASSLEEGRGEQYF	TGTGCCAGCAGTTTAGAGGAGGGTAGGGGCGAGCAGTACTTC
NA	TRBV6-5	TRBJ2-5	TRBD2	CASSRLAGAQETQYF	TGTGCCAGCAGTCGCCTAGCGGGCGCCCAAGAGACCCAGTACTTC
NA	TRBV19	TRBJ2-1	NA	CASSISPYNEQFF	TGTGCCAGTAGTATAAGCCCGTACAATGAGCAGTTCTTC
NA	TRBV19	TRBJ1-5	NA	CASKPPGGGNQPQHF	TGTGCCAGTAAGCCGCCCGGGGGTGGCAATCAGCCCCAGCATTTT
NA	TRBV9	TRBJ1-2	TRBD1	CASSVRDRGSFFGGYTF	TGTGCCAGCAGCGTAAGGGACAGGGGGTCGTTTTTTGGTGGCTACACCTTC
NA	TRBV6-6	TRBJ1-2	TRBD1	CASRPSQGNYGYTF	TGTGCCAGCAGACCGTCACAGGGGAACTATGGCTACACCTTC
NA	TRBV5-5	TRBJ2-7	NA	CASSSAAGDTEQYF	TGTGCCAGCAGCTCGGCGGCAGGGGACACCGAGCAGTACTTC
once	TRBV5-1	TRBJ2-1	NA	CASSIGQVHNEQFF	TGCGCCAGCAGCATCGGACAAGTTCACAATGAGCAGTTCTTC
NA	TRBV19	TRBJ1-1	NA	CASATELNTEAFF	TGTGCCAGCGCGACAGAACTGAACACTGAAGCTTTCTTT
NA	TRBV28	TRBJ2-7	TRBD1	CASSWDSSYEQYF	TGTGCCAGCAGTTGGGACAGCTCCTACGAGCAGTACTTC
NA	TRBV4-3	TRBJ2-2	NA	CASSQNAGTSTGELFF	TGCGCCAGCAGCCAGAACGCCGGGACATCCACCGGGGAGCTGTTTTTT
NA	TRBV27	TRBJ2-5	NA	CASSWQGKETQYF	TGTGCCAGCAGTTGGCAGGGAAAAGAGACCCAGTACTTC
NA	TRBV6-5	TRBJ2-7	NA	CASRDQGTLSFQYF	TGTGCCAGCAGAGATCAGGGGACCTTAAGTTTTCAGTACTTC
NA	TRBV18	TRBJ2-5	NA	CASSPSGDRETQYF	TGTGCCAGCTCACCGTCAGGGGATCGGGAGACCCAGTACTTC
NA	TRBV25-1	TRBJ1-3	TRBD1	CASRPSGGGNTIYF	TGTGCCAGCAGACCCTCAGGGGGAGGAAACACCATATATTTT
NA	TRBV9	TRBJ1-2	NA	CASSPTPRQDYGYTF	TGTGCCAGCAGCCCAACTCCAAGGCAGGACTATGGCTACACCTTC
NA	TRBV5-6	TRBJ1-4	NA	CASSLGTVNEKLFF	TGTGCCAGCAGCTTGGGGACAGTGAATGAAAAACTGTTTTTT
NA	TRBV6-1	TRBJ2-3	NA	CASSEVKGTDTQYF	TGTGCCAGCAGTGAAGTGAAAGGCACAGATACGCAGTATTTT
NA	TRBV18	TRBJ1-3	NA	CASSPQGLDGNTIYF	TGTGCCAGCTCACCTCAGGGGCTCGATGGAAACACCATATATTTT
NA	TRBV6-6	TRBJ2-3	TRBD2	CASRRLGSGRSDTQYF	TGTGCCAGCAGGAGACTTGGAAGCGGGAGGTCAGATACGCAGTATTTT
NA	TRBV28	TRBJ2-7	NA	CASGLQRVFYEQYF	TGTGCCAGCGGATTACAGCGGGTTTTCTACGAGCAGTACTTC